This T cell receptor (beta chain) was identified during a study of cytomegalovirus exposure and HLA in healthy donors. Study-wide background: Membership in the Caucasian-associated ancestry cluster was found for 81% of 300 to 500 genotyped donors.

Whereas donors were nominally healthy upon sampling, unrecorded immune exposures were probable. The sample holds one count of this clone. What it binds is not known. Trimming left V 8 bases short and J 2 bases short, with 19 bases between. The CDR3 contains 15 residues. Germline CDR1 is SNHLY and CDR2 is FYNNEI. PCR employed 60 Vbeta and 13 Jbeta primers. Libraries were prepared by immunoSEQ multiplex PCR; TCRdb keeps only in-frame clonotypes and omits some of them. The table lists some 100,000 clones, approximately 81% of them singletons, with over 4% in the top ten. Points from the study as a whole: Specificity for CMV antigens was confirmed in vitro for a few of the CMV-associated chains.

The specimen was PBMCs. The rearrangement joins TRBV2 to TRBJ2-7; TRBD1 is a possible D gene (5 bases). The origin of this receptor is a female donor in good health and CMV-seropositive. The CDR3 reads CASLSLTDNTYEQYF. CDR3 in DNA: TGTGCCAGCCTTTCCTTGACAGACAATACCTACGAGCAGTACTTC.